The 30 T cell receptor beta chains below were found in one sample sequenced in a study. MiXCR, applied by TCRdb to the RT-PCR reads, yields one record per CDR3 protein. In the table there are 550,000 to 750,000 distinct CDR3 sequences, around 14% of which are singletons. Material for sequencing was memory CD4+ T cells from blood. The receptors derive from a female donor in good health, serving as a healthy control.

This clonotype was seen repeatedly, ten times or more. J is TRBJ1-5 and V is TRBV6-5; TRBD1 agrees at 8 bases. Germline values: CDR1 MNHEY, CDR2 SVGAGI. This CDR3 is 15 amino acids long. V shed 5 bases and J 6 bases; nucleotides not matched to a gene: 9. Here the CDR3 DNA reads TGTGCCAGCAGTCCGGTCTTCACAGGGGGTCAGCCCCAGCATTTT. Its translation is CASSPVFTGGQPQHF.

V usage is TRBV5-1 and J usage is TRBJ1-2; D is ambiguous. Trimming removed 0 bases at V and 3 bases at J, with 6 bases between. Germline V CDR1 and CDR2: SGHRS, YFSETQ. There are 13 residues in the CDR3. DNA of the CDR3: TGCGCCAGCAGCTTGGTGGTGGACTATGGCTACACCTTC. Translation: CASSLVVDYGYTF.

The table lists this clonotype with many counts. The chain uses TRBV5-1 and TRBJ2-7; weak D call: TRBD1 (5 bases). The CDR3 has 13 amino acids. In germline, CDR1 is SGHRS, CDR2 YFSETQ. V lost 7 bases and J 2 bases, leaving 13 bases between the germline ends. CDR3 coding DNA: TGCGCCAGCGGGTCAGGGTACACCTACGAGCAGTACTTC. Amino acid sequence: CASGSGYTYEQYF. Full variable domain (missing parts from reference TRBV5-1 and TRBJ2-7): KAGVTQTPRYLIKTRGQQVTLSCSPISGHRSVSWYQQTPGQGLQFLFEYFSETQRNKGNFPGRFSGRQFSNSRSEMNVSTLELGDSALYLCASGSGYTYEQYFGPGTRLTVT.

This chain uses TRBV7-2 with TRBJ2-5; D remains unclear. Germline V lookup: CDR1 SGHTA, CDR2 FQGNSA. The CDR3 spans 11 residues. V shed 6 bases and J shed 5 bases, with 7 bases lying between them. CDR3 region: CASSSAETQYF. The CDR3 region has the DNA TGTGCCAGCAGTTCCGCGGAGACCCAGTACTTC. The full variable domain, rest sourced from reference TRBV7-2 and TRBJ2-5, is GAGVSQSPSNKVTEKGKDVELRCDPISGHTALYWYRQSLGQGLEFLIYFQGNSAPDKSGLPSDRFSAERTGGSVSTLTIQRTQQEDSAVYLCASSSAETQYFGPGTRLLVL.

In its sample, this clonotype was seen many times. The V and J genes are TRBV20-1 and TRBJ1-6, with TRBD1 matching 10 bases. J was trimmed by 10 bases and V by 3 bases; bases with no gene match: 6. Germline V gives CDR1 DFQATT, CDR2 SNEGSKA (reference sequence). The CDR3 extends over 14 amino acids. DNA for the CDR3: TGCAGTGCTAGCCGGGACAGGGGAGGGTCACCCCTCCACTTT. Encoded protein: CSASRDRGGSPLHF.

This clonotype has ten or more counts. The gene calls are TRBV7-9 and TRBJ2-2; D tentatively fits TRBD1 or TRBD2 (5 bases each). V lost 2 bases and J lost 8, with 18 bases in between. This CDR3 contains 16 residues. Looked up from germline, CDR1 is SEHNR and CDR2 is FQNEAQ (reference sequence). The CDR3 sequence: CASSLSPLVGRGELFF. The CDR3 DNA sequence: TGTGCCAGCAGCTTATCCCCTCTAGTGGGACGTGGGGAGCTGTTTTTT. Combining the CDR3 with reference TRBV7-9 and TRBJ2-2 gives the whole variable domain DTGVSQNPRHKITKRGQNVTFRCDPISEHNRLYWYRQTLGQGPEFLTYFQNEAQLEKSRLLSDRFSAERPKGSFSTLEIQRTEQGDSAMYLCASSLSPLVGRGELFFGEGSRLTVL.

This clonotype was picked up many times. This chain joins TRBV5-6 and TRBJ2-3; the match to TRBD2 covers 13 bases. Per germline, CDR1 SGHDT and CDR2 YYEEEE. This CDR3 is 14 amino acids long. Unmatched junction bases numbered 5, after V lost 7 bases and J lost 6 bases. The CDR3 bases are TGTGCCAGCGCTGGACTAGCGGGAGCTGATACGCAGTATTTT. Translation gives CASAGLAGADTQYF.

The rearrangement uses TRBV7-9 and TRBJ2-1; D is uncertain. The CDR3 runs to 13 residues. Looked up from germline, CDR1 is SEHNR and CDR2 is FQNEAQ (reference sequence). Trimming removed 7 bases at V and 7 bases at J, with 14 bases between. The CDR3 reads CASTPGQTNEQFF. CDR3 coding DNA: TGTGCCAGCACCCCTGGGCAGACAAATGAGCAGTTCTTC.

This clonotype has at least ten counts. The V call is TRBV27, the J call TRBJ2-3, with 8 bases lining up with TRBD1. V lost 5 bases and J lost 3; bases outside the gene matches: 16. CDR3 length equals 18 residues. Germline V gene data show CDR1 as MNHEY and CDR2 as SMNVEV (reference sequence). CDR3 sequence: CASSAQQGGRTATDTQYF. Here the CDR3 DNA reads TGTGCCAGCAGTGCTCAACAGGGGGGTCGGACAGCGACAGATACGCAGTATTTT.

This clonotype appeared many times. The chain is built from TRBV4-2 and TRBJ2-5, with D possibly TRBD2 on 6 matching bases. Between the trimmed V and J ends, which lost 0 bases and 4 bases, there was a span of 21 bases. This CDR3 spans 18 amino acids. Germline loops: CDR1 LGHNA, CDR2 YNFKEQ. The CDR3 here is CASSQDRGIGTLRETQYF. Written as DNA, the CDR3 is TGTGCCAGCAGCCAAGATCGGGGGATAGGGACTTTGAGAGAGACCCAGTACTTC.

This rearrangement joins TRBV18 to TRBJ2-1, with 11 positions matching TRBD2. Germline trimming cut 4 bases from V and 5 bases from J; bases unmatched to any gene: 7. From germline, CDR1 is KGHSH and CDR2 LQKENI. This CDR3 comprises 16 residues. The CDR3 region has the DNA TGTGCCAGCTCACGGCTAGCGGGAGGCATGAACAATGAGCAGTTCTTC. This gives the protein CASSRLAGGMNNEQFF.

The V call is TRBV4-1, the J call TRBJ2-7; 7 bases match TRBD1. The V and J ends lost 4 bases and 0 bases, in that order; junction bases with no gene match: 9. The CDR3 consists of 16 residues. From germline, CDR1 is MGHRA and CDR2 YSYEKL. The DNA of the CDR3 is TGCGCCAGCAGCCGCACACCGGGACAGAGCTCCTACGAGCAGTACTTC. Its protein is CASSRTPGQSSYEQYF.

This clonotype showed up just a few times. The chain carries TRBV6-1 and TRBJ2-7; tentatively, D is TRBD1 (5 bases). From germline, CDR1 is MNHNS and CDR2 SASEGT. The length of the CDR3 is 14 residues. Trimming took off 4 bases at V and 3 bases at J, with 13 bases between the two ends. CDR3 in amino acids: CASSADSIYYEQYF. DNA for the CDR3: TGTGCCAGCAGTGCTGACAGTATCTACTACGAGCAGTACTTC.

The chain is built from TRBV4-1 and TRBJ2-3; D not certain. This CDR3 spans 14 amino acids. CDR1 is MGHRA and CDR2 is YSYEKL in the germline V gene. The V end was cut by 3 bases, the J end by 2 bases, with 9 bases between. CDR3 coding DNA: TGCGCCAGCAGCCACCCCTTCGCCACAGATACGCAGTATTTT. Translation gives CASSHPFATDTQYF.

The sample holds a few counts of this clonotype. The chain couples TRBV20-1 to TRBJ2-1; 8 bases fit TRBD2. There are 13 residues in the CDR3. Germline assignment: CDR1 DFQATT and CDR2 SNEGSKA (reference sequence). The CDR3 protein is CTGEASGSGEQFF. CDR3 coding DNA: TGCACCGGAGAGGCTAGCGGGTCAGGGGAGCAGTTCTTC.

This clonotype was seen a few times. The chain joins TRBV11-2 to TRBJ2-1, with TRBD2 matching 10 bases. CDR3 length equals 16 residues. Germline assignment: CDR1 SGHAT and CDR2 FQNNGV. J was trimmed by 4 bases and V by 2 bases; bases with no gene match: 5. The DNA for the CDR3 is TGTGCCAGCAGCTTAAGCGGGGGGGCCTTATACAATGAGCAGTTCTTC. Residues: CASSLSGGALYNEQFF.

This clonotype was observed at least ten times. This chain connects TRBV4-3 to TRBJ2-3; weak D call: TRBD2 (5 bases). Germline CDR1 is LGHNA and CDR2 is YSLEER. Trimming took 2 bases from V and 2 from J, leaving 14 bases between them. The CDR3 contains 16 residues. CDR3 loop: CASSQSRGGSTDTQYF. The CDR3 nucleotides are TGCGCCAGCAGCCAATCCCGTGGCGGGTCCACAGATACGCAGTATTTT.

The rearrangement links TRBV7-2 to TRBJ2-7, with D possibly matching TRBD2 (6 bases). The CDR3 has 12 residues. Trimming removed 8 bases at V and 3 bases at J, with 11 bases between. Germline lookup yields CDR1 SGHTA and CDR2 FQGNSA. The CDR3 here is CASAGGSYEQYF. The DNA for the CDR3 is TGTGCCAGCGCCGGGGGAAGCTACGAGCAGTACTTC. The full variable domain, in which reference TRBV7-2 and TRBJ2-7 provide the parts outside the CDR3, is GAGVSQSPSNKVTEKGKDVELRCDPISGHTALYWYRQSLGQGLEFLIYFQGNSAPDKSGLPSDRFSAERTGGSVSTLTIQRTQQEDSAVYLCASAGGSYEQYFGPGTRLTVT.

Remarks on this clonotype: A read error is likely, as this CDR3 ends without the conserved phenylalanine or tryptophan. The V call is TRBV20-1, the J call TRBJ2-7, with 7 bases lining up with TRBD2. J was trimmed by 0 bases and V by 1 base; bases with no gene match: 3. The CDR3 covers 14 residues. Per the germline V gene, CDR1 is DFQATT and CDR2 is SNEGSKA (reference sequence). The CDR3 loop is CSARVPSGSYEQYL. CDR3 bases: TGCAGTGCTAGAGTGCCTAGCGGCTCCTACGAGCAGTACCTC.

This clonotype was seen a handful of times. The genes are TRBV7-2 and TRBJ2-1; D is perhaps TRBD1 or TRBD2 (6 bases each). Germline CDR1 and CDR2: SGHTA and FQGNSA. V was pared by 6 bases and J by 4 bases, with 19 bases between. The CDR3 spans 16 residues. In DNA, the CDR3 is TGTGCCAGCAGACTAGGGGGTAGGGCGGGATACAATGAGCAGTTCTTC. This gives the protein CASRLGGRAGYNEQFF.

This clonotype came up a few times. CDR3 amino acids: CSARAGGDYQPQHF. CDR3 coding DNA: TGCAGTGCTAGAGCTGGAGGCGATTATCAGCCCCAGCATTTT. J is TRBJ1-5 and V is TRBV20-1; no definite D call. CDR1 and CDR2 from the germline V gene are DFQATT and SNEGSKA (reference sequence). The CDR3 loop spans 14 amino acids. V was shortened by 1 base and J by 5 bases, with 12 bases between the two germline ends.

This clonotype was found once. The chain is built from TRBV20-1 and TRBJ2-1; possible D gene TRBD2, 5 bases. The CDR3 length is 11 residues. Germline CDR1 reads DFQATT; CDR2 reads SNEGSKA (reference sequence). Trimming removed 7 bases from V and 7 bases from J, with 11 bases in between. CDR3 sequence: CSGIRGNEQFF. In nucleotides, the CDR3 is TGCAGTGGAATTAGAGGGAATGAGCAGTTCTTC.

The rearrangement uses TRBV7-9 and TRBJ1-4, with 7 nucleotides matching TRBD1. Germline CDR1 SEHNR, CDR2 FQNEAQ (reference sequence). The V gene end was trimmed by 4 bases and the J gene end by 1 base; junction bases not matched to a gene: 6. This CDR3 has 16 residues. DNA for the CDR3: TGTGCCAGCAGCTCCAACCACAGGGGAACTAATGAAAAACTGTTTTTT. Residues: CASSSNHRGTNEKLFF.

In this sample, this clonotype turned up many times. The chain recombines TRBV5-1 with TRBJ2-7; no firm D call. The V gene lost 0 bases and the J gene lost 1 base, with 11 bases spanning the gap. This CDR3 is 15 amino acids long. Germline values: CDR1 SGHRS, CDR2 YFSETQ. This CDR3 reads CASSLGVPQSYEQYF. The CDR3 region has the DNA TGCGCCAGCAGCTTGGGCGTCCCGCAGTCCTACGAGCAGTACTTC.

Only a few counts were recorded for this clonotype. This rearrangement joins TRBV7-2 to TRBJ2-1; D is ambiguous. CDR1 SGHTA and CDR2 FQGNSA come from the germline V gene. V gave up 2 bases and J gave up 6 bases, with 8 bases separating them. The CDR3 length is 13 residues. The CDR3 reads CASSLYPSNEQFF. The CDR3 coding sequence is TGTGCCAGCAGCTTATATCCCAGCAATGAGCAGTTCTTC. Full variable domain (missing parts from reference TRBV7-2 and TRBJ2-1): GAGVSQSPSNKVTEKGKDVELRCDPISGHTALYWYRQSLGQGLEFLIYFQGNSAPDKSGLPSDRFSAERTGGSVSTLTIQRTQQEDSAVYLCASSLYPSNEQFFGPGTRLTVL.

At least ten counts were recorded for this clonotype. The gene calls are TRBV7-2 and TRBJ2-3; D is undetermined. The CDR3 spans 14 residues. Between the trimmed V and J ends, which lost 2 bases and 5 bases, there was a span of 11 bases. CDR1 is SGHTA and CDR2 is FQGNSA in the germline V gene. The CDR3 DNA reads as TGTGCCAGCAGCTTATCTCCTAACAGAGATACGCAGTATTTT. Protein: CASSLSPNRDTQYF.

In its sample, this clonotype was seen many times. V gene TRBV5-1 combines with J gene TRBJ1-2; 8 nucleotides match TRBD1. Germline CDR1 and CDR2: SGHRS and YFSETQ. Germline trimming cut 4 bases from V and 8 bases from J; bases unmatched to any gene: 10. The CDR3 is 14 amino acids. The CDR3 sequence is CASSPWTGREGYTF. CDR3 nucleotides: TGCGCCAGCAGCCCCTGGACAGGGAGAGAGGGCTACACCTTC.

This clonotype was counted between two and nine times. The rearrangement joins TRBV12-3 or TRBV12-4 to TRBJ2-1, with D perhaps TRBD2 (6 bases). This CDR3 has 13 amino acids. Trimming left V 6 bases short and J 8 bases short, with 14 bases between. The CDR3 coding sequence is TGTGCCAGCAGCCGGGATTTAGCGGATGAGCAGTTCTTC. Protein sequence: CASSRDLADEQFF.

V and J are TRBV9 and TRBJ2-1, with 10 positions matching TRBD2. The V and J ends lost 0 bases and 0 bases, in that order; junction bases with no gene match: 6. This CDR3 comprises 18 residues. CDR1 SGDLS and CDR2 YYNGEE come from the germline V gene. The CDR3 is CASSVVVAGGFSYNEQFF. CDR3 in DNA: TGTGCCAGCAGCGTAGTGGTAGCGGGAGGTTTCTCCTACAATGAGCAGTTCTTC.

This clonotype was counted between two and nine times. The J gene is TRBJ2-5, the V gene TRBV6-2 or TRBV6-3; 9 nucleotides line up with TRBD2. The CDR3 sequence is 14 residues long. CDR1 is MNHEY, CDR2 SVGEGT, per germline. The junction had 5 bases not matched to a gene; V was cut back by 4 bases and J by 5 bases. The CDR3 nucleotides read TGTGCCAGCAGTTCGACTAGCGGTGGGGAGACCCAGTACTTC. Translating gives CASSSTSGGETQYF.